The rows below give T cell receptor beta chains drawn from one sample of a study of shared clonotypes between healthy human individuals. Some clones are missing from TCRdb's copy, which holds only in-frame ones; the method was immunoSEQ multiplex PCR. Altogether about 1.5 million clones are present, 95% to 99% being singletons, with the ten largest covering about 0.4%. Source material: naive CD4+ T cells sorted from blood. These receptors were collected from a man aged 25-45 years in good health. Both conserved end residues are part of each CDR3. The order of the fields is D gene, clone size, V gene, J gene, CDR3 protein, CDR3 DNA. A D gene is named only where the DNA matches it firmly. The size of a clone is reported for some rows only, either as once, few or many, or as a class for expanded clones.

NA	NA	TRBV5-4	TRBJ2-7	CASSSRQTTLSYEQYF	TGTGCCAGCAGCTCCCGACAGACGACCCTGTCCTACGAGCAGTACTTC
NA	NA	TRBV11-3	TRBJ2-3	CASSLGRSTDTQYF	TGTGCCAGCAGCTTGGGTAGAAGCACAGATACGCAGTATTTT
NA	NA	TRBV7-9	TRBJ1-2	CASSLFQDYGYTF	TGTGCCAGCAGCTTATTCCAGGACTATGGCTACACCTTC
NA	NA	TRBV11-2	TRBJ2-5	CASSPHQGTQYF	TGTGCCAGCAGCCCTCACCAGGGGACCCAGTACTTC
NA	NA	TRBV19	TRBJ2-3	CASSMEGYTDTQYF	TGTGCCAGTAGTATGGAAGGATACACAGATACGCAGTATTTT
NA	NA	TRBV4-2	TRBJ1-3	CASSGANRLTSGNTIYF	TGTGCCAGCAGCGGAGCGAACAGACTGACCTCTGGAAACACCATATATTTT
NA	once	TRBV6-5	TRBJ2-1	CASSYNNRVTEQFF	TGTGCCAGCAGTTACAACAACAGGGTCACTGAGCAGTTCTTC
NA	NA	TRBV11-2	TRBJ2-7	CASSLGPGIREQYF	TGTGCCAGCAGCTTGGGGCCAGGGATTCGCGAGCAGTACTTC
TRBD2	NA	TRBV19	TRBJ2-7	CASSIVAGGPPYEQYF	TGTGCCAGTAGTATCGTGGCGGGAGGGCCGCCCTACGAGCAGTACTTC
TRBD2	NA	TRBV29-1	TRBJ2-1	CSVEKTSEDEQFF	TGCAGCGTTGAAAAGACTAGCGAGGATGAGCAGTTCTTC
NA	NA	TRBV10-2	TRBJ2-2	CASTPSLGELFF	TGCGCCAGCACGCCATCACTCGGGGAGCTGTTTTTT
NA	NA	TRBV7-9	TRBJ2-3	CASSLAVTTDTQYF	TGTGCCAGCAGCTTAGCGGTCACAACAGATACGCAGTATTTT
TRBD1	once	TRBV7-9	TRBJ2-7	CASSFPVGDRGPYEQYF	TGTGCCAGCAGCTTCCCAGTGGGGGACAGGGGACCCTACGAGCAGTACTTC
TRBD2	NA	TRBV19	TRBJ2-1	CASSGLAGGQQFF	TGTGCCAGTAGCGGACTAGCGGGAGGGCAGCAGTTCTTC